One and the same sample provided the 7 T cell receptor beta chains below, sequenced in a study of shared clonotypes between healthy human individuals. Clones were sequenced by immunoSEQ multiplex PCR, and TCRdb holds only the in-frame ones, with some missing. The table includes about 730,000 clones, around 77% detected once. The source material was memory CD4+ T cells sorted from blood. Described subset: CD45RA-negative fraction. The receptor source for this set is a woman between 25 and 40 years old in good health.

The chain recombines TRBV6-5 with TRBJ1-2; D call uncertain. Germline V gene data show CDR1 as MNHEY and CDR2 as SVGAGI. Trimming pared 2 bases from V and 8 bases from J, leaving 21 bases between. CDR3 length: 16 residues. The CDR3 DNA follows: TGTGCCAGCAGTTACCTGGAGGGTCATGCTGATAGGGGCTACACCTTC. Translation gives CASSYLEGHADRGYTF.

V and J are TRBV28 and TRBJ2-1; 10 positions agree with TRBD1. Germline CDR1 reads MDHEN; CDR2 reads SYDVKM. Germline trimming cut 6 bases from V and 4 bases from J; bases unmatched to any gene: 6. The CDR3 spans 15 residues. CDR3 bases: TGTGCCAGCAGATCGACAGGGGGCGGTTACAATGAGCAGTTCTTC. It yields the protein CASRSTGGGYNEQFF.

The chain employs TRBV7-2 and TRBJ1-2; D uncertain. Deletions cut 5 bases from V and 7 bases from J, with 14 bases between. There are 13 residues in the CDR3. Germline-derived CDR1 and CDR2 are SGHTA and FQGNSA. The CDR3 loop is CASSRWSTFGYTF. The CDR3, as DNA: TGTGCCAGCAGCCGGTGGTCGACTTTTGGCTACACCTTC.

This chain links TRBV9 with TRBJ1-2; 11 nucleotides agree with TRBD1. The CDR3 has 17 amino acids. In germline, CDR1 is SGDLS, CDR2 YYNGEE. V trimming: 0 bases; J trimming: 4 bases; junction bases outside the gene matches: 8. The CDR3 spells CASSVEDRGRLGYGYTF. The CDR3 DNA follows: TGTGCCAGCAGCGTAGAGGACAGGGGGCGCTTGGGCTATGGCTACACCTTC. The full variable domain, with the rest looked up from reference TRBV9 and TRBJ1-2, is DSGVTQTPKHLITATGQRVTLRCSPRSGDLSVYWYQQSLDQGLQFLIQYYNGEERAKGNILERFSAQQFPDLHSELNLSSLELGDSALYFCASSVEDRGRLGYGYTFGSGTRLTVV.

The V gene is TRBV25-1, the J gene TRBJ2-5, with a weak D call TRBD2 (5 bases). Germline lookup yields CDR1 MGHDK and CDR2 SYGVNS. Trimming removed 6 bases from V and 4 bases from J, with 9 bases in between. This CDR3 comprises 12 residues. CDR3 amino acids: CASRGGLETQYF. In nucleotides, the CDR3 is TGTGCCAGCAGGGGCGGGCTAGAGACCCAGTACTTC.

This clone has a handful of counts. The chain's CDR3 is CASSHRADSSTDTQYF. The CDR3 DNA is TGCGCCAGCAGCCACCGGGCGGACTCTAGCACAGATACGCAGTATTTT. The genes are TRBV5-1 and TRBJ2-3, with D maybe TRBD2 (5 bases). This CDR3 contains 16 residues. The V end lost 4 bases, the J end lost 0 bases, and 15 bases lay between the germline ends. The germline V gene has CDR1 SGHRS and CDR2 YFSETQ.

The CDR3 DNA sequence: TGCGCCAGCAGCTTATCCGGGACTGACTTCTACGAGCAGTACTTC. This sequence encodes CASSLSGTDFYEQYF. This chain links TRBV5-1 with TRBJ2-7, with D possibly being TRBD2 (6 bases). The V gene lost 2 bases and the J gene lost 3 bases, with 15 bases spanning the gap. Germline CDR1 reads SGHRS; CDR2 reads YFSETQ. The CDR3 contains 15 residues.